This is a list of T cell receptor beta chains from one sample in a study of shared clonotypes between healthy human individuals. Using immunoSEQ multiplex PCR, the repertoire was profiled, and TCRdb retains in-frame clones only, with some absent. Of about 2.4 million clones listed, over 85% are singletons. The sample taken for sequencing was naive CD4+ T cells from PBMCs. These receptor sequences come from a man aged 18 to 30 in good health. Some clones in this sample may be carry-over from other donors' samples. The CDR3 runs from the conserved cysteine through the conserved F or W. D genes are given only for firm matches. Clone sizes are given selectively: once, few, many, or a class where the clone is expanded.

>TRBJ1-1|13|TRBV9|-|few
TGTGCCAGCAGCGTAGTACAGGACACTGAAGCTTTCTTT
CASSVVQDTEAFF
>TRBJ2-1|16|TRBV25-1|-|-
TGTGCCAGCAGTTCCCCTCACGGAAATACTTACAATGAGCAGTTCTTC
CASSSPHGNTYNEQFF
>TRBJ1-2|13|TRBV30|-|-
TGTGCCTGGAGTGGGCAGCTTAACTATGGCTACACCTTC
CAWSGQLNYGYTF
>TRBJ1-3|17|TRBV6-1|-|-
TGTGCCAGCAGTGTCCCTCTAGGGGTGGAAGCTGGAAACACCATATATTTT
CASSVPLGVEAGNTIYF
>TRBJ2-7|12|TRBV30|-|-
TGTGCCTGGAGTGACGGTCCCTACGAGCAGTACTTC
CAWSDGPYEQYF
>TRBJ2-1|17|TRBV7-9|TRBD2|-
TGTGCCAGCAGCCCCGTGAACCCGGGACTACCCTACAATGAGCAGTTCTTC
CASSPVNPGLPYNEQFF
>TRBJ1-2|14|TRBV7-9|-|-
TGTGCCAGCAGCTTAGCGGGGAGGGGGTATGGCTACACCTTC
CASSLAGRGYGYTF
>TRBJ2-7|13|TRBV7-2|-|once
TGTGCCAGCAGCTTAGGATCACACTACGAGCAGTACTTC
CASSLGSHYEQYF
>TRBJ2-3|18|TRBV5-1|-|-
TGCGCCAGCAGCCCGGGGACTGCCGGGGTGTGGAGCACAGATACGCAGTATTTT
CASSPGTAGVWSTDTQYF
>TRBJ2-5|13|TRBV30|TRBD2|-
TGTGCCTGGGGACTTAGCGGGAAAGAGACCCAGTACTTC
CAWGLSGKETQYF
>TRBJ2-7|15|TRBV23-1|TRBD1|-
TGCGCCAGCAGTCATTCCCGACAGGGACAGTCCGAGCAGTACTTC
CASSHSRQGQSEQYF
>TRBJ1-1|14|TRBV7-2|-|-
TGTGCCAGCAGCTTAAGCCTCCAGAACACTGAAGCTTTCTTT
CASSLSLQNTEAFF
>TRBJ2-3|15|TRBV7-8|TRBD2|-
TGTGCCAGCAGCTTATTAGCGGGAGGGCCGGATACGCAGTATTTT
CASSLLAGGPDTQYF
>TRBJ1-1|14|TRBV29-1|-|-
TGCAGCGTCGCCCCTGGTCTTATGAACACTGAAGCTTTCTTT
CSVAPGLMNTEAFF
>TRBJ2-7|13|TRBV10-2|TRBD2|-
TGCGCCAGCAGGCTAGCGGGAGCCTACGAGCAGTACTTC
CASRLAGAYEQYF
>TRBJ2-7|12|TRBV5-5|-|-
TGTGCCAGCAGCTTGTCAGTTTACGAGCAGTACTTC
CASSLSVYEQYF
>TRBJ2-3|16|TRBV9|TRBD2|-
TGTGCCAGCAGCGTAGGGCTAGCGGGTGGCACAGATACGCAGTATTTT
CASSVGLAGGTDTQYF
>TRBJ2-5|15|TRBV7-9|-|-
TGTGCCAGCAGCTCCCAAGGGGCAGAACAAGAGACCCAGTACTTC
CASSSQGAEQETQYF
>TRBJ2-1|13|TRBV29-1|-|-
TGCAGCGTTGAAGGGTTCCAGCGGAATGAGCAGTTCTTC
CSVEGFQRNEQFF
>TRBJ2-1|15|TRBV5-1|-|-
TGCGCCAGCAGCATGGGGGGCAGTTCCTACAATGAGCAGTTCTTC
CASSMGGSSYNEQFF
>TRBJ1-1|16|TRBV9|-|-
TGTGCCAGCAGCGTAGCTAGTGGCAGGGCGAGGACTGAAGCTTTCTTT
CASSVASGRARTEAFF
>TRBJ1-2|15|TRBV7-6|TRBD1|-
TGTGCCAGCAGCTTAGCCGTCGGACAGGCCTATGGCTACACCTTC
CASSLAVGQAYGYTF
>TRBJ2-3|14|TRBV13|-|-
TGTGCCAGCAGCTCCACCCACGGGGTTGCCTCGCAGTATTTT
CASSSTHGVASQYF
>TRBJ1-5|19|TRBV28|-|-
TGTGCCAGCAGTTTTTATGGTTGGACAGCCCTTGGCTCGGGTCAGCCCCAGCATTTT
CASSFYGWTALGSGQPQHF
>TRBJ2-7|15|TRBV29-1|TRBD1|once
TGCAGCACCCTTGGTGCTGGGACAGGGGGCGCCGAGCAGTACTTC
CSTLGAGTGGAEQYF
>TRBJ2-7|15|TRBV5-4|TRBD1|once
TGTGCCAGCAGCACCTGGACAGGGGCCGACTACGAGCAGTACTTC
CASSTWTGADYEQYF
>TRBJ2-1|15|TRBV6-6|TRBD2|-
TGTGCCAGCAGTTACGCGGGAGAATCGTGGAATGAGCAGTTCTTC
CASSYAGESWNEQFF
>TRBJ2-3|16|TRBV18|TRBD2|-
TGTGCCAGCTCACCGCTGACTAGCAAGGGCCCAGATACGCAGTATTTT
CASSPLTSKGPDTQYF
>TRBJ1-1|11|TRBV2|-|few
TGTGCCAGCAGTGGGCAGGGGGAAGCTTTCTTT
CASSGQGEAFF
>TRBJ2-1|15|TRBV10-3|-|-
TGTGCCACGACTTTGGGGGGCCGCTCCTACAATGAGCAGTTCTTC
CATTLGGRSYNEQFF
>TRBJ1-1|14|TRBV6-1|-|-
TGTGCCAGCAGTGAACAAGGAGGGTCCACTGAAGCTTTCTTT
CASSEQGGSTEAFF
>TRBJ2-5|15|TRBV7-8|TRBD2|-
TGTGCCAGCAGCCCCGGGGTAGCGGGACAAGAGACCCAGTACTTC
CASSPGVAGQETQYF
>TRBJ1-2|14|TRBV7-9|-|-
TGTGCCAGCAGCTTCGGTAGGGTGGAGAATGGCTACACCTTC
CASSFGRVENGYTF
>TRBJ1-5|13|TRBV6-1|-|-
TGTGCCAGCAGCCGGGAATTCAATCAGCCCCAGCATTTT
CASSREFNQPQHF
>TRBJ2-1|15|TRBV7-9|TRBD2|once
TGTGCCAGCAGCCCTAGCGGCGGGCCATACAATGAGCAGTTCTTC
CASSPSGGPYNEQFF
>TRBJ2-2|13|TRBV14|-|-
TGTGCCAGCAGCCAAGTTATGGGCGGGGAGCTGTTTTTT
CASSQVMGGELFF
>TRBJ2-2|16|TRBV2|-|-
TGTGCCAGCAACGAGGGGGGAGGTGGGCACACCGGGGAGCTGTTTTTT
CASNEGGGGHTGELFF
>TRBJ2-7|13|TRBV5-1|-|-
TGCGCCAGCAGCTCCGGGGGGCCCTACGAGCAGTACTTC
CASSSGGPYEQYF
>TRBJ1-4|15|TRBV19|-|-
TGTGCCAGTAGTACCATACCTCAGGCGGGAGGGAAACTGTTTTTT
CASSTIPQAGGKLFF
>TRBJ1-5|15|TRBV30|TRBD1|-
TGTGCCTGGAGTGCCACGGACAGGGGATGGCAGCCCCAGCATTTT
CAWSATDRGWQPQHF
>TRBJ1-5|14|TRBV18|-|-
TGTGCCAGCTCACCATGGGAAAGGAATCAGCCCCAGCATTTT
CASSPWERNQPQHF
>TRBJ1-6|12|TRBV30|-|once
TGTGCCTGGGGACCTCCATTTTCACCCCTCCACTTT
CAWGPPFSPLHF
>TRBJ1-5|16|TRBV19|TRBD1|-
TGTGCCAGTAGTACCTGGGACAGGTGGGTCAATCAGCCCCAGCATTTT
CASSTWDRWVNQPQHF
>TRBJ2-7|15|TRBV28|TRBD1|-
TGTGCCAGCAGTTTTGGGACAGGGTTGCCCCACGAGCAGTACTTC
CASSFGTGLPHEQYF
>TRBJ2-5|14|TRBV28|TRBD1|-
TGTGCCAGCAGTTTGGCAGGGGGTAGGGAGACCCAGTACTTC
CASSLAGGRETQYF
>TRBJ1-4|17|TRBV4-2|-|-
TGTGCCAGCAGCATCACCGGGACGCTCTCAACTAATGAAAAACTGTTTTTT
CASSITGTLSTNEKLFF
>TRBJ2-1|17|TRBV27|-|-
TGTGCCAGCAGTAGCACCCCGGACACATCGATATACAATGAGCAGTTCTTC
CASSSTPDTSIYNEQFF
>TRBJ1-2|14|TRBV5-6|-|-
TGTGCCAGCAGCTTATTGGGACTCGGATGGGGCTACACCTTC
CASSLLGLGWGYTF
>TRBJ1-2|19|TRBV19|TRBD1|-
TGTGCCAGTAGTCTCCCGCGGGCATCCGGGACAGGGTCAGGCTATGGCTACACCTTC
CASSLPRASGTGSGYGYTF
>TRBJ2-2|15|TRBV6-1|-|-
TGTGCCAGCAGCCCGAGTCCCAGCTACACCGGGGAGCTGTTTTTT
CASSPSPSYTGELFF
>TRBJ2-3|15|TRBV5-8|TRBD1|-
TGTGCCACCCATGGGGACAGACACAACACAGATACGCAGTATTTT
CATHGDRHNTDTQYF
>TRBJ2-5|15|TRBV29-1|-|once
TGCAGCGTTCTTGGTGACGCGGTAACCCCGGAGACCCAGTACTTC
CSVLGDAVTPETQYF
>TRBJ2-1|15|TRBV6-1|-|-
TGTGCCAGCAGTGAGAGAAACAGGGCCGACAATGAGCAGTTCTTC
CASSERNRADNEQFF
>TRBJ1-5|16|TRBV28|-|-
TGTGCCAGCAGTTTAGGGGCGGACGGGGGTAATCAGCCCCAGCATTTT
CASSLGADGGNQPQHF
>TRBJ1-4|14|TRBV7-2|-|-
TGTGCCAGCAGCTTGCTCAACCAGGGTGAAAAACTGTTTTTT
CASSLLNQGEKLFF